This T cell receptor beta chain stems from a study of cytotoxic CD8 clonotypes in ibrutinib-treated CLL. As for the study in general: Response samples were obtained once patients had received a median roughly 11 months of treatment, range 6 to 36.

The V and J ends lost 6 bases and 7 bases, in that order; junction bases with no gene match: 10. Germline V gives CDR1 SNHLY, CDR2 FYNNEI. This CDR3 contains 14 residues. TCRdb's table, derived via immunoSEQ multiplex PCR, lists solely in-frame clones and lacks some. The data hold about 270,000 clones, with approximately 76% observed a single time. The sequenced sample was PBMCs, obtained at disease progression, from a patient treated with ibrutinib. This TCR came from a human donor with chronic lymphocytic leukemia. This chain links TRBV2 with TRBJ2-7, with 9 bases identical to TRBD1. The chain's CDR3 is CASSPGQGIEEQYF. The CDR3 region has the DNA TGTGCCAGCAGCCCGGGACAGGGAATCGAGGAGCAGTACTTC.